Each of the 20 T cell receptor beta chains below was sequenced from the same sample in a study of cytomegalovirus exposure and HLA in healthy donors. PCR employed 60 Vbeta and 13 Jbeta primers. Assay: immunoSEQ multiplex PCR; the TCRdb copy retains only in-frame clones and omits some. The repertoire holds some 90,000 clones, with around 78% as singletons. Input material: PBMCs. These receptor sequences come from a man aged 25 to 45 in good health and CMV-seronegative.

The chain recombines TRBV18 with TRBJ1-2, with 9 bases lining up with TRBD1. Germline loops: CDR1 KGHSH, CDR2 LQKENI. V dropped 3 bases and J dropped 7; count of bases not matched to a gene: 9. The CDR3 totals 15 residues. This CDR3 reads CASSPDTGGDGGYTF. CDR3 bases: TGTGCCAGCTCACCTGACACAGGGGGCGACGGTGGCTACACCTTC. The variable domain in full, with the rest retrieved from reference TRBV18 and TRBJ1-2, is NAGVMQNPRHLVRRRGQEARLRCSPMKGHSHVYWYRQLPEEGLKFMVYLQKENIIDESGMPKERFSAEFPKEGPSILRIQQVVRGDSAAYFCASSPDTGGDGGYTFGSGTRLTVV.

The CDR3 loop is CASSVVEHGELFF. The CDR3 bases are TGTGCCAGCAGCGTAGTTGAACACGGGGAGCTGTTTTTT. The rearrangement uses TRBV9 and TRBJ2-2; D is unresolved. Trimming pared 0 bases from V and 7 bases from J, leaving 7 bases between. Germline V gives CDR1 SGDLS, CDR2 YYNGEE. The CDR3 is 13 residues long.

As to this clone: A read error may produce the germline difference seen at one junction end. The V gene is TRBV15, the J gene TRBJ1-2; 8 bases agree with TRBD1. CDR3 length equals 15 residues. Per the germline V gene, CDR1 is LNHNV and CDR2 is YYDKDF (reference sequence). The CDR3 bases are TGTGCCACCAGCAACTACCGGGACAGGCACTATGGCCACACCTTC. Translating gives CATSNYRDRHYGHTF. Drawing the rest from reference TRBV15 and TRBJ1-2, the complete variable domain is DAMVIQNPRYQVTQFGKPVTLSCSQTLNHNVMYWYQQKSSQAPKLLFHYYDKDFNNEADTPDNFQSRRPNTSFCFLDIRSPGLGDTAMYLCATSNYRDRHYGHTFGSGTRLTVV.

The chain couples TRBV5-1 to TRBJ2-7; D may be TRBD1 (5 bases). Germline loops: CDR1 SGHRS, CDR2 YFSETQ. This CDR3 is 15 amino acids long. The V and J ends lost 0 bases and 0 bases respectively, with 10 bases between them. DNA for the CDR3: TGCGCCAGCAGCTTGGAGGCAGGGTACTCCTACGAGCAGTACTTC. This codes for CASSLEAGYSYEQYF.

This chain joins TRBV19 and TRBJ1-1; 10 nucleotides match TRBD1. V trimming: 1 base; J trimming: 0 bases; junction bases outside the gene matches: 2. Germline V gives CDR1 LNHDA, CDR2 SQIVND (reference sequence). The CDR3 is made up of 16 amino acids. CDR3 bases: TGTGCCAGTAGTATAGGGGACAGGGGCATGAACACTGAAGCTTTCTTT. Residues: CASSIGDRGMNTEAFF.

V and J are TRBV29-1 and TRBJ1-1, with D hard to call. CDR1 and CDR2 from the germline V gene are SQVTM and ANQGSEA. The length of the CDR3 is 14 residues. Trimming removed 7 bases from V and 1 base from J, with 16 bases in between. The CDR3 sequence is CSGTRPRGNTEAFF. CDR3 bases: TGCAGCGGTACTCGACCCCGGGGGAACACTGAAGCTTTCTTT.

The V and J genes are TRBV5-1 and TRBJ1-4; 9 bases agree with TRBD1. Trimming took 2 bases from V and 5 from J; bases not matched to a gene: 10. CDR3 length: 17 residues. The V gene's germline CDR1 is SGHRS and CDR2 YFSETQ. The CDR3 DNA sequence: TGCGCCAGCAGCTTAGGGACAGGGTATGGATTAAATGAAAAACTGTTTTTT. Amino acid sequence: CASSLGTGYGLNEKLFF. Looking up the rest from reference TRBV5-1 and TRBJ1-4 gives the full variable domain: KAGVTQTPRYLIKTRGQQVTLSCSPISGHRSVSWYQQTPGQGLQFLFEYFSETQRNKGNFPGRFSGRQFSNSRSEMNVSTLELGDSALYLCASSLGTGYGLNEKLFFGSGTQLSVL.

The V gene is TRBV4-3, the J gene TRBJ1-4; D is uncertain. Germline V lookup: CDR1 LGHNA, CDR2 YSLEER. This CDR3 has 15 amino acids. V shed 1 base and J shed 4 bases, with 10 bases lying between them. In nucleotides, the CDR3 is TGCGCCAGCAGCCAAGGAATGGACTATAATGAAAAACTGTTTTTT. Its protein product is CASSQGMDYNEKLFF.

The chain employs TRBV19 and TRBJ1-2; D might be TRBD1 (5 bases). This CDR3 comprises 15 residues. The V gene's germline CDR1 is LNHDA and CDR2 SQIVND (reference sequence). V gave up 3 bases and J gave up 6 bases, with 17 bases separating them. DNA of the CDR3: TGTGCCAGTAGTATGGGGTGGGGACTCGTCGATGGCTACACCTTC. This sequence encodes CASSMGWGLVDGYTF.

The J gene is TRBJ1-2, the V gene TRBV19; 9 positions agree with TRBD1. Losses at the gene ends were 7 bases for V and 6 bases for J; bases not matched to a gene: 18. This CDR3 region has 17 residues. The V gene's germline CDR1 is LNHDA and CDR2 SQIVND (reference sequence). The CDR3, as DNA: TGTGCCAGTACCAATGAGGGGACAGGGATTTTTTTTCATGGCTACACCTTC. Amino acids: CASTNEGTGIFFHGYTF.

The V call is TRBV18, the J call TRBJ2-2; 10 positions match TRBD1. The germline V gene encodes CDR1 KGHSH and CDR2 LQKENI. CDR3 length: 16 residues. V gave up 4 bases and J gave up 3 bases; unmatched junction bases: 5. The CDR3, as DNA: TGTGCCAGCTCACACCCCGGACAGGGGGACACCGGGGAGCTGTTTTTT. Translating it yields CASSHPGQGDTGELFF. The whole variable domain, filled in from reference TRBV18 and TRBJ2-2, reads NAGVMQNPRHLVRRRGQEARLRCSPMKGHSHVYWYRQLPEEGLKFMVYLQKENIIDESGMPKERFSAEFPKEGPSILRIQQVVRGDSAAYFCASSHPGQGDTGELFFGEGSRLTVL.

This rearrangement joins TRBV10-3 to TRBJ2-2, with TRBD1 matching over 12 bases. V shed 0 bases and J 6 bases; nucleotides not matched to a gene: 5. The CDR3 covers 17 residues. Per the germline V gene, CDR1 is ENHRY and CDR2 is SYGVKD. The CDR3 is CAISESRDRGPAGELFF. CDR3 nucleotide sequence: TGTGCCATCAGTGAGTCAAGGGACAGGGGGCCGGCCGGGGAGCTGTTTTTT.

The chain is built from TRBV5-4 and TRBJ1-2, with 8 bases lining up with TRBD1. CDR1 is SGHNT, CDR2 YYREEE, per germline (reference sequence). V was clipped by 0 bases and J by 7 bases; unmatched bases: 11. This CDR3 contains 16 residues. CDR3 sequence reads: CASSLGGTGLEFGYTF. CDR3 nucleotides: TGTGCCAGCAGCTTGGGGGGGACAGGCTTAGAATTTGGCTACACCTTC.

The gene calls are TRBV6-1 and TRBJ1-5; tentatively, D is TRBD1 (5 bases). V dropped 0 bases and J dropped 2 bases, with 11 bases sitting between them. Germline-derived CDR1 and CDR2 are MNHNS and SASEGT. The length of the CDR3 is 16 residues. The CDR3 spells CASSEAWGVGNQPQHF. The DNA of the CDR3 is TGTGCCAGCAGTGAAGCGTGGGGGGTCGGCAATCAGCCCCAGCATTTT.

V and J are TRBV12-5 and TRBJ1-2; 9 bases map to TRBD1. Trimming at V came to 1 base and at J to 2 bases, leaving 11 bases not matched to a gene. Germline loops: CDR1 LGHNT, CDR2 FRNRAP. The CDR3 runs 18 residues. The CDR3 reads CASGLGEDRGYQNYGYTF. CDR3 nucleotide sequence: TGTGCTAGTGGTTTGGGAGAGGACAGGGGATATCAAAACTATGGCTACACCTTC.

J is TRBJ1-2 and V is TRBV19; tentative D call: TRBD1 (5 bases). The CDR3 is made up of 15 amino acids. The V gene's germline CDR1 is LNHDA and CDR2 SQIVND (reference sequence). Trimming left V 5 bases short and J 4 bases short, with 17 bases between. The CDR3 protein is CASSSDTIIGYGYTF. The CDR3 coding sequence is TGTGCCAGTAGTTCGGACACTATTATAGGCTATGGCTACACCTTC.

The chain has TRBV4-2 and TRBJ2-1; TRBD2 agrees at 9 bases. This CDR3 has 17 residues. V shed 1 base and J 2 bases; nucleotides not matched to a gene: 6. The germline V gene encodes CDR1 LGHNA and CDR2 YNFKEQ. In DNA form, the CDR3 reads TGTGCCAGCAGCCAAGGGCCTAGCGGGGCAACCTACAATGAGCAGTTCTTC. Amino acids: CASSQGPSGATYNEQFF.

The V gene is TRBV14, the J gene TRBJ1-2; the D is unclear. Germline assignment: CDR1 SGHDN and CDR2 FVKESK. This CDR3 is built from 13 residues. V dropped 1 base and J dropped 7 bases, with 10 bases sitting between them. In DNA, the CDR3 is TGTGCCAGCAGCCAAGTTCGGGGATTTGGCTACACCTTC. Translated: CASSQVRGFGYTF.

V gene TRBV7-3 combines with J gene TRBJ2-3; 9 bases align to TRBD2. The trim removed 8 bases at V and 4 bases at J, leaving 13 bases unmatched. Germline values: CDR1 SGHTA, CDR2 FQGTGA. CDR3 length: 16 amino acids. The chain's CDR3 is CASQLTGGGVPDTQYF. The CDR3 DNA reads TGTGCCAGCCAGCTTACAGGCGGGGGGGTGCCAGATACGCAGTATTTT.

The table lists this clone with a count of one. The rearrangement uses TRBV11-3 and TRBJ2-1, with 8 positions matching TRBD2. The CDR3 extends over 19 amino acids. The germline V gene encodes CDR1 SGHNT and CDR2 YENEEA. V dropped 5 bases and J dropped 4; count of bases not matched to a gene: 19. The CDR3 sequence is CASSPTGLLAERRYNEQFF. The CDR3 bases are TGTGCCAGCAGCCCAACCGGCCTACTAGCGGAAAGGCGATACAATGAGCAGTTCTTC.